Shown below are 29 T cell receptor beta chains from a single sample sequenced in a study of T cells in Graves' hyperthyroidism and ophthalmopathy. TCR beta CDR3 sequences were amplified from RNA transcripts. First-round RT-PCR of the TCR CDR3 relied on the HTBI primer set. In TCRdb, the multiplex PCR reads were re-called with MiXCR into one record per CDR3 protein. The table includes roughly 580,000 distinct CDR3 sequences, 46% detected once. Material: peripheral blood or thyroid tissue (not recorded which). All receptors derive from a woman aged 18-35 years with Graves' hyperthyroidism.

This CDR3 reads CASSPTGPYGYTIYF. In nucleotides, the CDR3 is TGTGCCAGCAGTCCGACAGGCCCGTATGGCTACACCATATATTTT. The V gene is TRBV7-2, the J gene TRBJ1-3, with D maybe TRBD1 (6 bases). V shed 6 bases and J shed 8 bases, with 20 bases lying between them. The CDR3 runs to 15 residues. Per the germline V gene, CDR1 is SGHTA and CDR2 is FQGNSA.

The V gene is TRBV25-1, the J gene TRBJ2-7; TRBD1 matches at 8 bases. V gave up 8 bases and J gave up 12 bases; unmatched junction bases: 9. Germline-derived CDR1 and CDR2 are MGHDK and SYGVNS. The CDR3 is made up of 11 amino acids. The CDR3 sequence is CASSGQGALYF. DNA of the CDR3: TGTGCCAGCTCTGGACAGGGCGCGCTGTACTTC.

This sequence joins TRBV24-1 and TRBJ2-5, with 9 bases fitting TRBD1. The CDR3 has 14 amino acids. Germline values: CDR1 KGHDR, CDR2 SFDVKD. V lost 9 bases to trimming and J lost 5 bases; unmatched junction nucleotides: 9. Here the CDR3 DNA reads TGTGCCACCCCTCCTAGGACAGGGGATGAGACCCAGTACTTC. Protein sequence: CATPPRTGDETQYF.

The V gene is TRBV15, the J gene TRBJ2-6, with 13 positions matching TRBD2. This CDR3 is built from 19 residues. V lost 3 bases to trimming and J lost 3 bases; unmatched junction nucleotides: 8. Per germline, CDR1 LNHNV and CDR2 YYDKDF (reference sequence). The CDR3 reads CATSSTGLAGEDGANVLTF. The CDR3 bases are TGTGCCACCAGCAGCACAGGACTAGCGGGAGAAGATGGGGCCAACGTCCTGACTTTC.

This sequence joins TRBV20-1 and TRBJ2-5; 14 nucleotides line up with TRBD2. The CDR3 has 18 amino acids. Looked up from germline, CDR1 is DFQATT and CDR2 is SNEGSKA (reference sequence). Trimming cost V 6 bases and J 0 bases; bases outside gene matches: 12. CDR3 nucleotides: TGCAGTGCCGCTCCTGGACTAGCGGGAGGAACGGACCAAGAGACCCAGTACTTC. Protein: CSAAPGLAGGTDQETQYF.

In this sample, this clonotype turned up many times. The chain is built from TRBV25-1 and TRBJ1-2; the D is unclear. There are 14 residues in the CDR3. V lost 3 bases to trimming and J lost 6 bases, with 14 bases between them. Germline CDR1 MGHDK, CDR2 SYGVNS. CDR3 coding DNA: TGTGCCAGCAGTGATCTGACCGGTTTCAATGGCTACACCTTC. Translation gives CASSDLTGFNGYTF.

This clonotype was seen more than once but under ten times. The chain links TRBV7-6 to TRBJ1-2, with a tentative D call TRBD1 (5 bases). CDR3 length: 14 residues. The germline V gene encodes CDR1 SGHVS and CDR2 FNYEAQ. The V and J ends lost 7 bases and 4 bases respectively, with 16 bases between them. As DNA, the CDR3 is TGTGCCAGCATGGGGGATACTCCTCCCTATGGCTACACCTTC. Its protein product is CASMGDTPPYGYTF.

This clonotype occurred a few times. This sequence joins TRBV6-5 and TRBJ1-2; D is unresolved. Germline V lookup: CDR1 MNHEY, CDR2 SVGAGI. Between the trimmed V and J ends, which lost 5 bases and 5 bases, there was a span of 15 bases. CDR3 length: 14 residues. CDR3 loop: CASSPPWGRYGYTF. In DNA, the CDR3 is TGTGCCAGCAGTCCTCCTTGGGGTAGATATGGCTACACCTTC.

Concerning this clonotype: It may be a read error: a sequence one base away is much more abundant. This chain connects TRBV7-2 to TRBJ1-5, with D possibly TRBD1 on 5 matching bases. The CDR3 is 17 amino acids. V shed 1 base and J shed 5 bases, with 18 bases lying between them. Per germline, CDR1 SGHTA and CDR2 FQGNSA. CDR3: CASSLGLGAVHDQPQHF. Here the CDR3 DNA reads TGTGCCAGCAGCTTAGGATTAGGGGCAGTTCACGATCAGCCCCAGCATTTT.

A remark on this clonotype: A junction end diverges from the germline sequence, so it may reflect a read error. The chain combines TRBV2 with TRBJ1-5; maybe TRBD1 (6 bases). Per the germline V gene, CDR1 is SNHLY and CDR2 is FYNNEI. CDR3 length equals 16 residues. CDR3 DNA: TGCGCCAGCAGCCTAGCTTCGGGGACATCTAATCAGCCCCAGCATTTT. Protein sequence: CASSLASGTSNQPQHF.

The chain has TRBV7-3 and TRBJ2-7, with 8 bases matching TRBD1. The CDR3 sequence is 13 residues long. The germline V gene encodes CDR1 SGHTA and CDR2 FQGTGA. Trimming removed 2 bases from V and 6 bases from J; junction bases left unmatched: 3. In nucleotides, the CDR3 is TGTGCCAGCAGCTTAGCTACAGGGGGCGAGCAGTACTTC. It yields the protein CASSLATGGEQYF.

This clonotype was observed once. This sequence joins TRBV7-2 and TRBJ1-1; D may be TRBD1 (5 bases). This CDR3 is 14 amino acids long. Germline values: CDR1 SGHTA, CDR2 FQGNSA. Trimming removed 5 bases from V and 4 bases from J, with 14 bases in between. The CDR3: CASSHPVGGTEAFF. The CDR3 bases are TGTGCCAGCAGCCACCCCGTCGGGGGCACTGAAGCTTTCTTT.

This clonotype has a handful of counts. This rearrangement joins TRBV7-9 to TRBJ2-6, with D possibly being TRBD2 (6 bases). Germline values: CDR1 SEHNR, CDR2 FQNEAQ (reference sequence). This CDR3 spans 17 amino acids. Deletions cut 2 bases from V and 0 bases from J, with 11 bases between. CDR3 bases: TGTGCCAGCAGCTTATCACGGGGGAGCTCTGGGGCCAACGTCCTGACTTTC. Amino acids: CASSLSRGSSGANVLTF.

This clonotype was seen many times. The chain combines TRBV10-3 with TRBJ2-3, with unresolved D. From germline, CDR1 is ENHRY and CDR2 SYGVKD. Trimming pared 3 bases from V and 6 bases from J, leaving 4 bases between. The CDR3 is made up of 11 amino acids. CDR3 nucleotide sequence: TGTGCCATCAGTGAAGATGATACGCAGTATTTT. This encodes CAISEDDTQYF.

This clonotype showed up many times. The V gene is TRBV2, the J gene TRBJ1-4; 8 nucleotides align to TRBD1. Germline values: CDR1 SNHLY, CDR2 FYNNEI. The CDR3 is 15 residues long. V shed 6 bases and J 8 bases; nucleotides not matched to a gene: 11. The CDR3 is CASSFGQGGGEKLFF. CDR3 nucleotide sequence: TGTGCCAGCAGCTTCGGACAGGGCGGAGGGGAAAAACTGTTTTTT. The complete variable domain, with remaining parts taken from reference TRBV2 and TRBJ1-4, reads EPEVTQTPSHQVTQMGQEVILRCVPISNHLYFYWYRQILGQKVEFLVSFYNNEISEKSEIFDDQFSVERPDGSNFTLKIRSTKLEDSAMYFCASSFGQGGGEKLFFGSGTQLSVL.

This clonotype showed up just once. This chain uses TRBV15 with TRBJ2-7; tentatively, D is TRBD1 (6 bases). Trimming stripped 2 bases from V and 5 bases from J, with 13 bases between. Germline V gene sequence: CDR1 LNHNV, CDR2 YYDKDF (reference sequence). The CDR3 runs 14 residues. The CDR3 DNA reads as TGTGCCACCAGCAGACCTCAGGGGAACCACGAGCAGTACTTC. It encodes CATSRPQGNHEQYF.

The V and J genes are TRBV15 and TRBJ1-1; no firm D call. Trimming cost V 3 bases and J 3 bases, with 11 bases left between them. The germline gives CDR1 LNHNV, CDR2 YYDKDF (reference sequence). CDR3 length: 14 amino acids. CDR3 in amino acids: CATSSVDVDTEAFF. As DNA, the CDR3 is TGTGCCACCAGCAGCGTTGATGTTGACACTGAAGCTTTCTTT.

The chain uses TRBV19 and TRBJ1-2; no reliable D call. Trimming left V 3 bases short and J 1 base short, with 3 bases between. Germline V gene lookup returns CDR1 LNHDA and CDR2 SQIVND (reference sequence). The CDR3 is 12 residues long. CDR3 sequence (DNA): TGTGCCAGTAGTATGTATAACTATGGCTACACCTTC. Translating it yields CASSMYNYGYTF.

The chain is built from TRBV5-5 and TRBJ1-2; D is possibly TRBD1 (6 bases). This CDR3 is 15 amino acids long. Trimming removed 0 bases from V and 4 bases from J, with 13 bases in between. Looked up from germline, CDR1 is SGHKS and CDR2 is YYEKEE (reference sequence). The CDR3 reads CASSLGGGRGYGYTF. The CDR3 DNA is TGTGCCAGCAGCTTGGGCGGGGGCCGGGGCTATGGCTACACCTTC.

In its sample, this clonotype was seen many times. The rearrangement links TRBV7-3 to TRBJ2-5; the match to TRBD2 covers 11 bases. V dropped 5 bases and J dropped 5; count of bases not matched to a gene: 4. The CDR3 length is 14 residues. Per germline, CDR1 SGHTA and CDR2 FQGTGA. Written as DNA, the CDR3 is TGTGCCAGCAGCCTAGCGGGAGGTCTTGAGACCCAGTACTTC. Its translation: CASSLAGGLETQYF.

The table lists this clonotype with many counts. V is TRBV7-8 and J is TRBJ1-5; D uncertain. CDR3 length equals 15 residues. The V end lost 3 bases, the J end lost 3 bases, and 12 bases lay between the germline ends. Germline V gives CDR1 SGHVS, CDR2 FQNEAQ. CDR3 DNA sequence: TGTGCCAGCAGCTTTTCCGGGCTGCCCAATCAGCCCCAGCATTTT. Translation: CASSFSGLPNQPQHF. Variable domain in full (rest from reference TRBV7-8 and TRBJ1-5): GAGVSQSPRYKVAKRGQDVALRCDPISGHVSLFWYQQALGQGPEFLTYFQNEAQLDKSGLPSDRFFAERPEGSVSTLKIQRTQQEDSAVYLCASSFSGLPNQPQHFGDGTRLSIL.

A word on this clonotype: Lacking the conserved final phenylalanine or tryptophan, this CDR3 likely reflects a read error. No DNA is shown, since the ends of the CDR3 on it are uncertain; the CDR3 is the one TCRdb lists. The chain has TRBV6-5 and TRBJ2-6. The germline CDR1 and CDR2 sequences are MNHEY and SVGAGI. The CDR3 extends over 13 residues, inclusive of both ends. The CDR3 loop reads CASSYSGANVLTV.

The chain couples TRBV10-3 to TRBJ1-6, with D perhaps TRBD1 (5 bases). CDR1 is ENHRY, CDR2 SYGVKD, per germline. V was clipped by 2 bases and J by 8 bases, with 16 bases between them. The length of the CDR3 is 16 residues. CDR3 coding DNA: TGTGCCATCAGTGAGCGTGGACAATTTGGCGATTCACCCCTCCACTTT. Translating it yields CAISERGQFGDSPLHF.

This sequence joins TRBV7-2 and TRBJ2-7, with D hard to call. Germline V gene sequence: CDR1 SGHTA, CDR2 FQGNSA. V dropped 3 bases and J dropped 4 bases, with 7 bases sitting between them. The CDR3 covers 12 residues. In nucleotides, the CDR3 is TGTGCCAGCAGCTTTAATACGTACGAGCAGTACTTC. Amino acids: CASSFNTYEQYF. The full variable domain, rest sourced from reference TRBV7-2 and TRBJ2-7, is GAGVSQSPSNKVTEKGKDVELRCDPISGHTALYWYRQSLGQGLEFLIYFQGNSAPDKSGLPSDRFSAERTGGSVSTLTIQRTQQEDSAVYLCASSFNTYEQYFGPGTRLTVT.

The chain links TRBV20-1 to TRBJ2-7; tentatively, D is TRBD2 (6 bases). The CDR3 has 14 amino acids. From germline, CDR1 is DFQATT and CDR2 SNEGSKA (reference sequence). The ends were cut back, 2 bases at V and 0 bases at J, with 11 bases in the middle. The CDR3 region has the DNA TGCAGTGCTAGAATACTGCGGGACTCCTACGAGCAGTACTTC. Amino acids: CSARILRDSYEQYF.

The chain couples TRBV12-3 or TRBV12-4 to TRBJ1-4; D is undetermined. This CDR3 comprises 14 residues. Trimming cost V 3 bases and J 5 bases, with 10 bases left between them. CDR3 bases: TGTGCCAGCAGTTTCGATATTAAGAATGAAAAACTGTTTTTT. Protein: CASSFDIKNEKLFF.

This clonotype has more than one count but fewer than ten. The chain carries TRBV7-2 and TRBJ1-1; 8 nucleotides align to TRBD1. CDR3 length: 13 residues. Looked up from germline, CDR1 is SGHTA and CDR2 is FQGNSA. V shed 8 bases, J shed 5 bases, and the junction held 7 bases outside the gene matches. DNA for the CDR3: TGTGCCAGCGGACCGACAGGGGCGACTGAAGCTTTCTTT. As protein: CASGPTGATEAFF.

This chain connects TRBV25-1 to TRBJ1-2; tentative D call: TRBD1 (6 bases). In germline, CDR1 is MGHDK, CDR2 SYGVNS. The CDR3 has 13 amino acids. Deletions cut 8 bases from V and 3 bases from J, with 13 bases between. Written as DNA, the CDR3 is TGTGCCAGCTTGGGCCAGGGGTACTATGGCTACACCTTC. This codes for CASLGQGYYGYTF.

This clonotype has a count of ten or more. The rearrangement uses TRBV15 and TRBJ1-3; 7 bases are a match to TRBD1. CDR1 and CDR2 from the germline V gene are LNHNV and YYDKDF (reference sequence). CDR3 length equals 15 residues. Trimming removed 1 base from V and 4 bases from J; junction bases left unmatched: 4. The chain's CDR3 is CATSRGQGLGNTIYF. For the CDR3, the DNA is TGTGCCACCAGCAGAGGACAGGGTTTGGGAAACACCATATATTTT.